This TCR beta chain is from a study of T cells in Graves' hyperthyroidism and ophthalmopathy (dated by TCRdb to about 2019). Looking at the study overall: Peripheral blood samples were taken at initial diagnosis, before any treatment was given. TCR V-J signatures able to tell the groups apart were searched for in a discovery cohort of around 95 patients, of whom 40 to 45 had Graves' ophthalmopathy and around 57 had stable Graves' hyperthyroidism. An independent validation cohort of around 19 hyperthyroidism patients and approximately 17 patients who later progressed to ophthalmopathy tested prospective prediction of ophthalmopathy. The 100 or so discovery patients were divided at random into training and test sets in a 7:3 ratio. In roughly six Graves' hyperthyroidism patients, the study also compared T-cell repertoires from thyroid tissue with T-cell repertoires from blood. After blood sampling, hyperthyroidism patients were treated with methimazole at a starting dose of 30 mg daily, and ophthalmopathy patients were treated with high-dose intravenous methylprednisolone. The paper describes TCR Vbeta CDR3 sequencing of 135 peripheral blood samples, made up of roughly 40 ophthalmopathy patients, roughly 75 hyperthyroidism patients and 17 progressor patients. The research as a whole found: Ophthalmopathy was separated from stable hyperthyroidism by a 13 V-J signature model, with around 90% sensitivity and roughly 81% specificity obtained in cross-validation and 80%/75% obtained in testing. No statistical method was used to set the sample size in advance, and investigators knew the group allocation. Most expanded thyroid clonotypes (frequency above 0.001) were also detected in blood, a finding suggesting that blood repertoires may reflect thyroid immune responses. In validation, the model predicted progression to ophthalmopathy with over 65% sensitivity and roughly 72% specificity, a median of 6.5 months before onset.

The CDR3 covers 17 residues, taking in both the cysteine and the phenylalanine. Only CDR3 DNA remains: 51 bases, in frame from the first base. CDR1 is given as LGHDT and CDR2 as YNNKEL, both from the germline V gene (reference sequence). The V end gives up 0 bases and the J end 4 bases, leaving 9 bases in the junction not matched to a gene. The TCR beta CDR3 regions were amplified from RNA transcripts. The first round of RT-PCR for the TCR CDR3 was performed with the HTBI primer set and the Qiagen OneStep RT-PCR kit. The libraries were constructed in a second round of multiplex PCR and then size-selected and purified. The libraries were sequenced on an Illumina HiSeq2000 using paired-end 100 bp reads. Turning to the authors' computational methods: SOAPnuke was used to process the raw data, throwing out any read that contained adapters or uncalled bases, had a mean Phred below 15, or lacked an exact constant-primer or identifier match. COPE v1.2.5 was used to merge high-quality paired reads, and clonotypes were defined as unique nucleotide sequences. Clonotypes were aligned to IMGT TRBV, TRBD and TRBJ reference segments using MiTCR v1.1. Analysis was restricted to V-J combinations with a frequency above 0.0001, which covered roughly 99% of repertoires. A TCS score was defined as the ratio of F50 (clonal expansion) to E x V (chaos), with BLOSUM62-based TCRdist applied between CDR3 peptides within each V-J. Welch's t-statistics and random forest reduced 450 to 600 V-J features to around 14, which were used in a naive Bayes classifier (R e1071). Clones were called with MiXCR by TCRdb after fastp trimmed the public reads at Q25, and only in-frame beta chains were retained. One record per CDR3 amino acid sequence lists the most common genes and DNA. The V and J calls, along with clone size, are taken from TCRdb and not from the paper's own processing. The sample contains fewer than 900,000 distinct CDR3 sequences, roughly 15% of them found a single time. The ten largest clones represent around 8.1% of the sample.

A patient counted as having stable Graves' hyperthyroidism if no progression to ophthalmopathy occurred over 18 months of follow-up. Hyperthyroidism patients were newly diagnosed, with disease duration under 2 months, and aged 18 to 65 years. Patients with uncontrolled infections, other autoimmune diseases, pregnancy or lactation were excluded. Clinical symptoms, serum thyroxine and TRAb, thyroid ultrasound, and orbital computed tomography formed the basis for the diagnoses. PBMCs were isolated from 7.5 to 10 ml of fresh peripheral blood by Ficoll-Paque density gradient centrifugation. Total RNA was extracted using Trizol reagent, and RNA quality was assessed on an Agilent 2100 Bioanalyzer. This clonotype was counted between two and nine times. Its recognized antigen is unknown. Since a much larger clone is just one base distant, this may be a read error.

The rearrangement combines TRBV3-1 with TRBJ2-1; 7 junctional bases match TRBD2. The sequence was collected from a man in his late teens or twenties with Graves' hyperthyroidism. Sequences were obtained from blood. For the CDR3, the sequence is CASSQDRGRGAYNEQFF. The DNA sequence is TGTGCCAGCAGCCAAGATCGCGGGAGAGGAGCTTACAATGAGCAGTTCTTC.